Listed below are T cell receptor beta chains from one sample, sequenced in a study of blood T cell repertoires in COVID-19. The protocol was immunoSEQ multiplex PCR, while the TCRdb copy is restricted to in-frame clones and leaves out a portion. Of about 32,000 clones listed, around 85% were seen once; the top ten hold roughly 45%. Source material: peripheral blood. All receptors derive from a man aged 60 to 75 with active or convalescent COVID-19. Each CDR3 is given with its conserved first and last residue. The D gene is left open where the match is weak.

CDR3 DNA: TGTGCCAGCAGCCCCCTCGGGTATGAGCAGTTCTTC
CDR3 protein: CASSPLGYEQFF
V gene: TRBV13
J gene: TRBJ2-1
D gene: .

CDR3 DNA: TGTGCCAGCATTGGCAGCGGGGTCACCGGGGAGCTGTTTTTT
CDR3 protein: CASIGSGVTGELFF
V gene: TRBV6-5
J gene: TRBJ2-2
D gene: TRBD2

CDR3 DNA: TGTGCCAGCAGCCCAGAGACAGGGGGCAATCAGCCCCAGCATTTT
CDR3 protein: CASSPETGGNQPQHF
V gene: TRBV7-9
J gene: TRBJ1-5
D gene: TRBD1

CDR3 DNA: TGTGCCAGCAGTTTGTTCCCGGGACAGAGCATAGGCTACACCTTC
CDR3 protein: CASSLFPGQSIGYTF
V gene: TRBV27
J gene: TRBJ1-2
D gene: TRBD1

CDR3 DNA: TGTGCCAGCAGCCCCCCGAGGCAGGGGGGCTGGGAGACCCAGTACTTC
CDR3 protein: CASSPPRQGGWETQYF
V gene: TRBV28
J gene: TRBJ2-5
D gene: .

CDR3 DNA: TGTGCCAGTAGTCCCTCCGGAGCCAAAAACATTCAGTACTTC
CDR3 protein: CASSPSGAKNIQYF
V gene: TRBV19
J gene: TRBJ2-4
D gene: .

CDR3 DNA: TGCAGCGTTGAGGTGACTAGGGGTGCAGAGACCCAGTACTTC
CDR3 protein: CSVEVTRGAETQYF
V gene: TRBV29-1
J gene: TRBJ2-5
D gene: .

CDR3 DNA: TGTGCCAGCAGCTTAAAAACGGGACTATCGGAGACCCAGTACTTC
CDR3 protein: CASSLKTGLSETQYF
V gene: TRBV5-6
J gene: TRBJ2-5
D gene: TRBD2

CDR3 DNA: TGTGCCAGCAGCTTGGCCGGGAGAAATGAGCAGTTCTTC
CDR3 protein: CASSLAGRNEQFF
V gene: TRBV11-3
J gene: TRBJ2-1
D gene: .

CDR3 DNA: TGTGCCAGCTCAATGCCGGGACTAGCGGACCACAATGAGCAGTTCTTC
CDR3 protein: CASSMPGLADHNEQFF
V gene: TRBV18
J gene: TRBJ2-1
D gene: TRBD2

CDR3 DNA: TGCGCCAGCAGCTTGGGGGATTTCGGGAAACACTCTGGAAACACCATATATTTT
CDR3 protein: CASSLGDFGKHSGNTIYF
V gene: TRBV5-1
J gene: TRBJ1-3
D gene: .